This entry lists 26 T cell receptor beta chains sequenced from one sample in a study of T cell repertoires in cytomegalovirus infection. TCRdb called the reads again in MiXCR, with one record for every CDR3 protein. The sample yields 130,000 or so distinct CDR3 sequences, 5.5% to 8% seen once. The specimen was PBMCs. These receptors were collected from a human donor in good health (CMV status not recorded). Some clones in this sample may be carry-over from other donors' samples.

This clonotype has more than one count but fewer than ten. The chain has TRBV28 and TRBJ2-7; 9 bases fit TRBD1. J gave up 5 bases and V 6 bases, and 11 bases lay outside the gene matches. The CDR3 sequence is 15 residues long. Germline CDR1 MDHEN, CDR2 SYDVKM. The CDR3 coding sequence is TGTGCCAGCAGGTCTTCAGGGACAGGGCGGGACGAGCAGTACTTC. As protein: CASRSSGTGRDEQYF.

In this sample, this clonotype turned up many times. This rearrangement joins TRBV7-2 to TRBJ2-7; D gene unclear. The CDR3 totals 15 residues. From germline, CDR1 is SGHTA and CDR2 FQGNSA. V lost 6 bases and J lost 1, with 16 bases in between. CDR3 residues: CASRRRSRQSYEQYF. DNA of the CDR3: TGTGCCAGCAGGCGTCGGTCCCGACAATCCTACGAGCAGTACTTC. Variable domain in full (rest from reference TRBV7-2 and TRBJ2-7): GAGVSQSPSNKVTEKGKDVELRCDPISGHTALYWYRQSLGQGLEFLIYFQGNSAPDKSGLPSDRFSAERTGGSVSTLTIQRTQQEDSAVYLCASRRRSRQSYEQYFGPGTRLTVT.

This sequence joins TRBV3-1 and TRBJ2-3; 7 bases line up with TRBD1. There are 15 residues in the CDR3. V gave up 4 bases and J gave up 4 bases; unmatched junction bases: 8. In germline, CDR1 is LGHDT, CDR2 YNNKEL (reference sequence). CDR3 nucleotides: TGTGCCAGCAGCCTGGACAGGAAGCCCCCAGATACGCAGTATTTT. Protein: CASSLDRKPPDTQYF.

In its sample, this clonotype was seen many times. Here the CDR3 reads CASSRRTAPEAFF. CDR3 sequence (DNA): TGTGCCAGCAGCAGGAGGACGGCCCCGGAAGCTTTCTTT. The chain links TRBV11-2 to TRBJ1-1; no clear D gene. The CDR3 extends over 13 amino acids. The V gene lost 5 bases and the J gene lost 8 bases, with 15 bases spanning the gap. The germline CDR1 and CDR2 sequences are SGHAT and FQNNGV.

This clonotype was recorded at least ten times. The CDR3 region has the DNA TGTGCCAGCAGCCCAAAGGCGGGTGGACGTAGGTACTTC. Translated: CASSPKAGGRRYF. This chain joins TRBV7-2 and TRBJ2-4; D might be TRBD2 (5 bases). Looked up from germline, CDR1 is SGHTA and CDR2 is FQGNSA. The germline V and J ends were trimmed by 5 bases and 15 bases, with 20 bases remaining between them. This CDR3 spans 13 amino acids.

This clonotype was picked up a small number of times. In DNA, the CDR3 is TGCAGTGCTAGATCGATGGGGTCTGGGGCCAACGTCCTGACTTTC. Amino acid sequence: CSARSMGSGANVLTF. The V gene is TRBV20-1, the J gene TRBJ2-6; D call uncertain. This CDR3 is 15 amino acids long. Germline V lookup: CDR1 DFQATT, CDR2 SNEGSKA (reference sequence). Trimming pared 2 bases from V and 1 base from J, leaving 9 bases between.

This chain's CDR3 is CASRREVGANVLTF. CDR3 nucleotide sequence: TGCGCCAGCCGCAGGGAGGTCGGGGCCAACGTCCTGACTTTC. The chain links TRBV5-1 to TRBJ2-6; D perhaps matches TRBD2 (6 bases). V lost 7 bases and J lost 4, with 12 bases in between. Germline loops: CDR1 SGHRS, CDR2 YFSETQ. This CDR3 has 14 residues.

This clonotype was found many times. The genes are TRBV7-2 and TRBJ2-1; D may be TRBD1 or TRBD2 (6 bases each). Trimming cost V 5 bases and J 11 bases, with 10 bases left between them. The CDR3 sequence is 11 residues long. Germline loops: CDR1 SGHTA, CDR2 FQGNSA. The CDR3 loop is CASSPGAKQFF. DNA for the CDR3: TGTGCCAGCAGCCCGGGGGCCAAGCAGTTCTTC.

In its sample, this clonotype was seen a few times. The gene calls are TRBV7-3 and TRBJ2-1; 9 bases are shared with TRBD2. Germline V gene sequence: CDR1 SGHTA, CDR2 FQGTGA. CDR3 length: 15 amino acids. The trim removed 5 bases at V and 5 bases at J, leaving 7 bases unmatched. In nucleotides, the CDR3 is TGTGCCAGCAGCCTCGGACTAGCGTTTGACAATGAGCAGTTCTTC. Amino acid sequence: CASSLGLAFDNEQFF.

This clonotype was observed a few times. The genes are TRBV5-1 and TRBJ1-2; D call uncertain. The CDR3 extends over 13 amino acids. The germline V gene has CDR1 SGHRS and CDR2 YFSETQ. V gave up 0 bases and J gave up 4 bases, with 7 bases separating them. As DNA, the CDR3 is TGCGCCAGCAGCTTGGCACTTTCCTATGGCTACACCTTC. Protein product: CASSLALSYGYTF.

The rearrangement links TRBV20-1 to TRBJ1-5; D gene uncertain. CDR1 and CDR2 (germline): DFQATT, SNEGSKA (reference sequence). CDR3 length equals 14 residues. V gave up 3 bases and J gave up 0 bases, with 9 bases separating them. This CDR3 is CSASFGYSNQPQHF. The CDR3 DNA reads as TGCAGTGCTAGTTTCGGTTATAGCAATCAGCCCCAGCATTTT.

V is TRBV20-1 and J is TRBJ1-3; 7 bases map to TRBD1. The CDR3 is made up of 14 amino acids. V trimming: 2 bases; J trimming: 7 bases; junction bases outside the gene matches: 8. From germline, CDR1 is DFQATT and CDR2 SNEGSKA (reference sequence). The DNA of the CDR3 is TGCAGTGCTAGACCCTCGACAGGGACCAACACCATATATTTT. Translation: CSARPSTGTNTIYF.

This clonotype was observed many times. The chain joins TRBV28 to TRBJ2-4, with D maybe TRBD1 (5 bases). V lost 2 bases and J 6 bases, leaving 11 bases between the germline ends. CDR3 length equals 14 residues. Germline values: CDR1 MDHEN, CDR2 SYDVKM. In nucleotides, the CDR3 is TGTGCCAGCAGTTTAACGTCAGGGCGAAACATTCAGTACTTC. Translating it yields CASSLTSGRNIQYF.

This clonotype was detected only a few times. V is TRBV10-1 and J is TRBJ2-2; 7 nucleotides align to TRBD2. Looked up from germline, CDR1 is WNHNN and CDR2 is SYGVQD (reference sequence). V was clipped by 3 bases and J by 1 base; unmatched bases: 11. This CDR3 is built from 18 residues. The CDR3 reads CASSDRAGRPRNTGELFF. The CDR3 region has the DNA TGCGCCAGCAGTGATCGAGCGGGGCGCCCTCGGAACACCGGGGAGCTGTTTTTT.

This clonotype has ten or more counts. This chain links TRBV20-1 with TRBJ2-3, with TRBD2 matching 9 bases. CDR1 is DFQATT and CDR2 is SNEGSKA in the germline V gene (reference sequence). This CDR3 region has 17 residues. The J segment lost 1 base and the V segment lost 1 base, leaving 9 bases of the junction unmatched. CDR3 nucleotide sequence: TGCAGTGCTAGAGGCGCTGGCGGGGGGGGGGGCACAGATACGCAGTATTTT. It is translated as CSARGAGGGGGTDTQYF.

This clonotype was counted many times. This chain uses TRBV2 with TRBJ2-7; D possibly matches TRBD1 or TRBD2 (5 bases each). Trimming removed 6 bases from V and 4 bases from J, with 22 bases in between. The germline V gene has CDR1 SNHLY and CDR2 FYNNEI. The CDR3 covers 16 residues. The CDR3 region is CASSERGVTAIYEQYF. The CDR3 DNA sequence: TGTGCCAGCAGCGAAAGGGGAGTGACAGCTATTTACGAGCAGTACTTC.

This clonotype was seen ten or more times. The CDR3 protein is CASSALNTEAFF. The CDR3 coding sequence is TGTGCCAGCAGTGCATTGAACACTGAAGCTTTCTTT. This sequence joins TRBV25-1 and TRBJ1-1; unclear D gene. V dropped 4 bases and J dropped 0 bases, with 3 bases sitting between them. The CDR3 length is 12 residues. Per germline, CDR1 MGHDK and CDR2 SYGVNS.

This clonotype was observed at least ten times. The chain is built from TRBV7-9 and TRBJ1-1, with D perhaps matching TRBD1 (5 bases). Germline loops: CDR1 SEHNR, CDR2 FQNEAQ (reference sequence). V lost 2 bases and J 8 bases, leaving 9 bases between the germline ends. This CDR3 has 12 residues. CDR3 nucleotides: TGTGCCAGCAGCTTACCAAGACAGGAAGCTTTCTTT. As protein: CASSLPRQEAFF.

This clonotype came up many times. The CDR3 region is CASSLVSDTRGDSPLHF. CDR3 nucleotides: TGTGCCAGCAGCTTAGTCTCGGACACTCGGGGCGATTCACCCCTCCACTTT. V gene TRBV7-6 combines with J gene TRBJ1-6, with a tentative D call TRBD1 (5 bases). CDR3 size: 17 residues. With 1 base removed from V and 8 bases from J, the gap between germline ends came to 18 bases. Germline-derived CDR1 and CDR2 are SGHVS and FNYEAQ. Together with reference TRBV7-6 and TRBJ1-6, the CDR3 gives the full variable domain: GAGVSQSPRYKVTKRGQDVALRCDPISGHVSLYWYRQALGQGPEFLTYFNYEAQQDKSGLPNDRFSAERPEGSISTLTIQRTEQRDSAMYRCASSLVSDTRGDSPLHFGNGTRLTVT.

This clonotype was counted only a few times. This sequence joins TRBV7-2 and TRBJ2-3, with TRBD2 identical over 13 bases. Germline CDR1 SGHTA, CDR2 FQGNSA. The CDR3 contains 16 residues. V shed 5 bases, J shed 9 bases, and the junction held 11 bases outside the gene matches. In DNA form, the CDR3 reads TGTGCCAGCAGCACCCGGACTAGCGGGGGCCTGGGGACGCAGTATTTT. It translates to CASSTRTSGGLGTQYF.

This clonotype appeared many times. The chain is built from TRBV7-9 and TRBJ1-1; maybe TRBD1 (6 bases). CDR1 and CDR2 from the germline V gene are SEHNR and FQNEAQ (reference sequence). Trimming took 4 bases from V and 0 from J, leaving 9 bases between them. This CDR3 comprises 14 residues. The CDR3 sequence is CASSSRQVNTEAFF. CDR3 in DNA: TGTGCCAGCAGCTCCCGACAGGTGAACACTGAAGCTTTCTTT.

This clonotype was picked up many times. J is TRBJ1-2 and V is TRBV7-6; 12 positions match TRBD1. The CDR3 totals 15 residues. Germline-derived CDR1 and CDR2 are SGHVS and FNYEAQ. Unmatched junction bases numbered 8, after V lost 5 bases and J lost 7 bases. The DNA for the CDR3 is TGTGCCAGCAGCGTCACCGGGACAGGGGGCGTTGGCTACACCTTC. It translates to CASSVTGTGGVGYTF. The whole variable domain, filled in from reference TRBV7-6 and TRBJ1-2, reads GAGVSQSPRYKVTKRGQDVALRCDPISGHVSLYWYRQALGQGPEFLTYFNYEAQQDKSGLPNDRFSAERPEGSISTLTIQRTEQRDSAMYRCASSVTGTGGVGYTFGSGTRLTVV.

This clonotype was found many times. The genes are TRBV7-2 and TRBJ2-6; no clear D. Trimming stripped 2 bases from V and 4 bases from J, with 12 bases between. This CDR3 has 16 residues. Germline V CDR1 and CDR2: SGHTA, FQGNSA. This CDR3 is CASSLNPLGGANVLTF. In nucleotides, the CDR3 is TGTGCCAGCAGCTTAAACCCCCTAGGAGGGGCCAACGTCCTGACTTTC. Drawing the rest from reference TRBV7-2 and TRBJ2-6, the complete variable domain is GAGVSQSPSNKVTEKGKDVELRCDPISGHTALYWYRQSLGQGLEFLIYFQGNSAPDKSGLPSDRFSAERTGGSVSTLTIQRTQQEDSAVYLCASSLNPLGGANVLTFGAGSRLTVL.

Only a few counts were recorded for this clonotype. The chain recombines TRBV30 with TRBJ1-1; TRBD1 might be the D (5 bases). Trimming left V 4 bases short and J 3 bases short, with 15 bases between. The CDR3 consists of 14 residues. Germline V CDR1 and CDR2: GTSNPN, SVGIG (reference sequence). The CDR3 bases are TGTGCCTGGATTCGGGACCCAGTGGACACTGAAGCTTTCTTT. Translated: CAWIRDPVDTEAFF.

This clonotype was found many times. The V call is TRBV12-3 or TRBV12-4, the J call TRBJ1-1, with D maybe TRBD1 (5 bases). CDR3 length: 13 amino acids. Trimming left V 5 bases short and J 5 bases short, with 12 bases between. The CDR3 loop reads CASSTQGRTEAFF. The CDR3 DNA follows: TGTGCCAGCAGTACTCAGGGAAGGACTGAAGCTTTCTTT.

This clonotype was detected once. This clone may be a read error of a much larger clone one base away. The rearrangement joins TRBV29-1 to TRBJ1-1; the match to TRBD1 covers 9 bases. V lost 7 bases, J lost 6 bases, and 3 bases stayed unmatched. This CDR3 is built from 11 residues. Germline V gene data show CDR1 as SQVTM and CDR2 as ANQGSEA. The DNA for the CDR3 is TGCAGCGCCAACAGGGGGCCTGAAGCTTTCTTT. It encodes CSANRGPEAFF.